The sequence of this TCR beta chain was determined in a study of CD8 T cells in ankylosing spondylitis. Points from the study as a whole: Some motif variants were previously reported in reactive arthritis synovial fluid and blood. Seemingly characteristic of ankylosing spondylitis blood was a TCR beta motif consisting of 7 or 8 highly homologous variants. The study looked at matched synovial fluid samples from ankylosing spondylitis patients. Disease-linked clones were reported to be significantly enriched there.

The CDR3 runs 13 residues. After removal of 4 bases from V and 3 bases from J, the junction contained 3 bases not matched to a gene. CDR1 and CDR2 (germline): DFQATT, SNEGSKA (reference sequence). In its sample, this clonotype was seen a few times. Antigen: not known. A quantitative 5'-RACE method, one with molecular barcodes, was used to make TCR beta libraries. One entry per CDR3 protein, called by TCRdb with MiXCR from the 5' RACE reads. Among fewer than 750,000 distinct CDR3 sequences listed, around a fifth were seen once. The sample was blood, either unsorted or a sorted T cell fraction (not recorded which). The source is a male donor with ankylosing spondylitis. The rearrangement joins TRBV20-1 to TRBJ1-2, with 9 bases fitting TRBD1. CDR3 region: CSANRGHDYGYTF. The CDR3 nucleotides are TGCAGTGCTAACAGGGGGCATGACTATGGCTACACCTTC.